This passage covers 32 T cell receptor beta chains from one sample sequenced in a study of T cell repertoires in cytomegalovirus infection. The antigens of these receptors remain unknown. One entry per CDR3 protein, called by TCRdb with MiXCR from the reads. The sample lists around 540,000 distinct CDR3 sequences, 33% seen once, with 15% to 20% in the top ten. The sample was cultured PBMCs, taken from culture after CMV antigen stimulation. The source is a human donor in good health (CMV status not recorded). Some clones in this sample may be carry-over from other donors' samples.

This clonotype was counted ten times or more. V usage is TRBV7-8 and J usage is TRBJ2-6; no clear D. Germline CDR1 SGHVS, CDR2 FQNEAQ. This CDR3 has 16 residues. The germline V and J ends were trimmed by 1 base and 0 bases, with 7 bases remaining between them. DNA for the CDR3: TGTGCCAGCAGCTTAGTCAGCTTCTCTGGGGCCAACGTCCTGACTTTC. The encoded protein is CASSLVSFSGANVLTF. Together with reference TRBV7-8 and TRBJ2-6, the CDR3 gives the full variable domain: GAGVSQSPRYKVAKRGQDVALRCDPISGHVSLFWYQQALGQGPEFLTYFQNEAQLDKSGLPSDRFFAERPEGSVSTLKIQRTQQEDSAVYLCASSLVSFSGANVLTFGAGSRLTVL.

This clonotype came up a few times. The chain couples TRBV19 to TRBJ2-7, with 10 bases lining up with TRBD2. Germline V gives CDR1 LNHDA, CDR2 SQIVND (reference sequence). CDR3 length equals 16 residues. The ends lost 4 bases at V and 3 bases at J; junction bases unmatched: 9. Written as DNA, the CDR3 is TGTGCCAGTAGTAGGGCTAGCGGGAGATTGGGCTACGAGCAGTACTTC. Protein sequence: CASSRASGRLGYEQYF. The entire variable domain, with the rest obtained from reference TRBV19 and TRBJ2-7, is as follows: DGGITQSPKYLFRKEGQNVTLSCEQNLNHDAMYWYRQDPGQGLRLIYYSQIVNDFQKGDIAEGYSVSREKKESFPLTVTSAQKNPTAFYLCASSRASGRLGYEQYFGPGTRLTVT.

The chain joins TRBV6-2 or TRBV6-3 to TRBJ2-7, with TRBD2 matching 12 bases. CDR1 is MNHEY and CDR2 is SVGEGT in the germline V gene. The CDR3 runs 14 residues. The CDR3 region has the DNA TGTGTCAGCCGGCGGACTAGCGGGACCTACGAGCAGTACGTC. Translated: CVSRRTSGTYEQYV.

The chain combines TRBV20-1 with TRBJ2-5; 7 positions agree with TRBD2. The J segment lost 5 bases and the V segment lost 4 bases, leaving 10 bases of the junction unmatched. Germline-derived CDR1 and CDR2 are DFQATT and SNEGSKA (reference sequence). The CDR3 consists of 14 residues. The CDR3 here is CSAKRGGASETQYF. CDR3 sequence (DNA): TGCAGTGCTAAAAGGGGAGGGGCGTCGGAGACCCAGTACTTC.

This chain uses TRBV7-2 with TRBJ2-3, with a weak D call TRBD1 (6 bases). The germline V gene has CDR1 SGHTA and CDR2 FQGNSA. The CDR3 loop spans 16 amino acids. V was shortened by 5 bases and J by 4 bases, with 19 bases between the two germline ends. The CDR3 sequence: CASSPRGTTRADTQYF. The CDR3 DNA sequence: TGTGCCAGCAGCCCCCGAGGGACAACAAGGGCAGATACGCAGTATTTT.

The V and J genes are TRBV10-3 and TRBJ1-6; D remains unclear. Germline CDR1 reads ENHRY; CDR2 reads SYGVKD. The CDR3 sequence is 13 residues long. The germline V and J ends were trimmed by 4 bases and 12 bases, with 13 bases remaining between them. The CDR3 reads CAISGENLVPLHF. The CDR3 coding sequence is TGTGCCATCAGTGGGGAGAACCTAGTACCCCTCCACTTT.

This clonotype came up a few times. The chain's CDR3 is CASSLPLRLSPVKAFF. DNA for the CDR3: TGTGCCAGCAGCTTACCTCTCAGGCTCTCTCCCGTGAAAGCTTTCTTT. The chain uses TRBV7-9 and TRBJ1-1; D is undetermined. Trimming removed 2 bases from V and 9 bases from J, with 22 bases in between. CDR3 size: 16 residues. The germline gives CDR1 SEHNR, CDR2 FQNEAQ (reference sequence).

There are a few counts of this clonotype. This chain connects TRBV19 to TRBJ1-6; D ambiguous. Trimming took off 7 bases at V and 6 bases at J, with 10 bases between the two ends. Germline V CDR1 and CDR2: LNHDA, SQIVND (reference sequence). CDR3 size: 13 residues. The CDR3 DNA reads TGTGCCAGTACGGAGGGAGTTAATTCACCCCTCCACTTT. As protein: CASTEGVNSPLHF.

There are a few counts of this clonotype. V is TRBV6-1 and J is TRBJ1-6, with 12 bases lining up with TRBD1. V dropped 7 bases and J dropped 9; count of bases not matched to a gene: 13. The CDR3 loop spans 17 amino acids. Germline CDR1 MNHNS, CDR2 SASEGT. The CDR3 protein is CASTRTPGQGAASPLHF. CDR3 nucleotide sequence: TGTGCCAGCACACGAACTCCGGGACAGGGGGCGGCTTCACCCCTCCACTTT.

The chain recombines TRBV7-2 with TRBJ1-6; D is perhaps TRBD1 (5 bases). CDR3 length: 17 amino acids. Trimming pared 3 bases from V and 7 bases from J, leaving 19 bases between. Germline V CDR1 and CDR2: SGHTA, FQGNSA. The CDR3 loop is CASSLALPGTANSPLHF. DNA for the CDR3: TGTGCCAGCAGCTTGGCGCTCCCTGGGACGGCAAATTCACCCCTCCACTTT.

The rearrangement joins TRBV28 to TRBJ1-4; TRBD1 agrees at 12 bases. This CDR3 contains 18 residues. V gave up 5 bases and J gave up 6 bases; unmatched junction bases: 13. Germline V gene lookup returns CDR1 MDHEN and CDR2 SYDVKM. The CDR3 loop is CASSAPGDRGREYEKLFF. In nucleotides, the CDR3 is TGTGCCAGCAGTGCCCCCGGGGACAGGGGGCGCGAGTATGAAAAACTGTTTTTT.

The genes are TRBV12-3 or TRBV12-4 and TRBJ2-5; 9 positions match TRBD1. Trimming at V came to 8 bases and at J to 2 bases, leaving 9 bases not matched to a gene. The CDR3 runs 15 residues. CDR3 sequence (DNA): TGTGCCAGCGCTCTCACAGGGGGCTATCAAGAGACCCAGTACTTC. Its protein product is CASALTGGYQETQYF.

This clonotype was counted a few times. J is TRBJ2-2 and V is TRBV7-8; TRBD1 or TRBD2 may be the D gene (5 bases each). From germline, CDR1 is SGHVS and CDR2 FQNEAQ. The CDR3 runs 15 residues. The ends were cut back, 2 bases at V and 5 bases at J, with 12 bases in the middle. CDR3 bases: TGTGCCAGCAGCTTAAAGGGGAGTGGGACCGGGGAGCTGTTTTTT. Translated: CASSLKGSGTGELFF.

This clonotype was counted ten times or more. This rearrangement joins TRBV7-2 to TRBJ2-5, with 11 bases identical to TRBD2. The CDR3 has 14 residues. Germline V gives CDR1 SGHTA, CDR2 FQGNSA. The junction had 1 base not matched to a gene; V was cut back by 3 bases and J by 4 bases. This CDR3 reads CASSFGLAGETQYF. In nucleotides, the CDR3 is TGTGCCAGCAGCTTCGGACTAGCGGGAGAGACCCAGTACTTC. Complete variable domain (other parts from reference TRBV7-2 and TRBJ2-5): GAGVSQSPSNKVTEKGKDVELRCDPISGHTALYWYRQSLGQGLEFLIYFQGNSAPDKSGLPSDRFSAERTGGSVSTLTIQRTQQEDSAVYLCASSFGLAGETQYFGPGTRLLVL.

This rearrangement joins TRBV6-6 to TRBJ2-5, with TRBD2 identical over 9 bases. Germline V gene lookup returns CDR1 MNHNY and CDR2 SVGAGI (reference sequence). The V gene end was trimmed by 5 bases and the J gene end by 5 bases; junction bases not matched to a gene: 9. The CDR3 loop spans 15 amino acids. The CDR3 bases are TGTGCCAGCAGTACTAGTAGCGGGAGAGGTGAGACCCAGTACTTC. Amino acids: CASSTSSGRGETQYF.

This clonotype was found many times. The V and J genes are TRBV7-9 and TRBJ1-2; D ambiguous. The CDR3 has 15 amino acids. With 4 bases removed from V and 5 bases from J, the gap between germline ends came to 17 bases. Per germline, CDR1 SEHNR and CDR2 FQNEAQ (reference sequence). The CDR3 is CASSSLTSAAYGYTF. The CDR3 DNA is TGTGCCAGCAGCTCCCTCACCTCGGCAGCTTATGGCTACACCTTC.

The chain combines TRBV3-1 with TRBJ2-3, with 10 positions matching TRBD2. Per the germline V gene, CDR1 is LGHDT and CDR2 is YNNKEL (reference sequence). This CDR3 region has 17 residues. J lost 4 bases, V lost 0 bases, and 7 bases had no gene match. The CDR3 DNA sequence: TGTGCCAGCAGCCAAGATCCCAGCGGGAGGGCCGCAGATACGCAGTATTTT. This encodes CASSQDPSGRAADTQYF.

This clonotype was detected only a few times. This sequence joins TRBV11-3 and TRBJ2-1; TRBD2 agrees at 13 bases. CDR3 length: 15 amino acids. CDR1 is SGHNT, CDR2 YENEEA, per germline. Germline trimming cut 5 bases from V and 10 bases from J; bases unmatched to any gene: 8. As DNA, the CDR3 is TGTGCCAGCAGCACTCGACTAGCGGGAGGAGGCGAGCAGTTCTTC. Translated: CASSTRLAGGGEQFF.

The rearrangement joins TRBV7-6 to TRBJ1-5; 7 bases map to TRBD1. Germline V CDR1 and CDR2: SGHVS, FNYEAQ. J lost 7 bases, V lost 4 bases, and 10 bases had no gene match. The CDR3 contains 15 residues. The CDR3 DNA reads as TGTGCCAGCAGCTCTTCAGGGGGTGGGCGCCAGCCCCAGCATTTT. This gives the protein CASSSSGGGRQPQHF.

This clonotype has just one count. This could be a read error, since a much larger clone is one nucleotide away. The chain combines TRBV7-2 with TRBJ2-5; 7 nucleotides line up with TRBD2. The CDR3 runs 11 residues. Germline trimming cut 5 bases from V and 9 bases from J; bases unmatched to any gene: 3. Germline V gene data show CDR1 as SGHTA and CDR2 as FQGNSA. The CDR3 protein is CASSRRESQYF. The CDR3 nucleotides read TGTGCCAGCAGCCGGCGGGAGTCCCAGTACTTC.

Concerning this clonotype itself: It may be a read error: a sequence one base away is much more abundant. The chain has TRBV7-6 and TRBJ2-1, with D tentatively TRBD2 (5 bases). The CDR3 spans 13 residues. Germline V gene data show CDR1 as SGHVS and CDR2 as FNYEAQ. Written as DNA, the CDR3 is TGTTCCAGCAGCTTATACCGGAGGAATGAGCAGTTCTTC. It specifies CSSSLYRRNEQFF.

In its sample, this clonotype was seen a few times. The chain combines TRBV11-3 with TRBJ2-2, with D perhaps being TRBD1 or TRBD2 (5 bases each). This CDR3 comprises 15 residues. Germline CDR1 SGHNT, CDR2 YENEEA. The ends were cut back, 5 bases at V and 2 bases at J, with 12 bases in the middle. CDR3 amino acids: CASSPLGDNTGELFF. The CDR3 bases are TGTGCCAGCAGCCCACTGGGGGACAACACCGGGGAGCTGTTTTTT.

This clonotype has only a few counts. The CDR3 region is CASRLDRAAGYGYTF. The CDR3 DNA is TGTGCCAGCAGACTAGACAGGGCTGCTGGCTATGGCTACACCTTC. This chain connects TRBV27 to TRBJ1-2, with 7 bases aligning to TRBD1. The CDR3 loop spans 15 amino acids. The V segment lost 6 bases and the J segment 4 bases; nucleotides outside the gene matches: 11. Germline CDR1 is MNHEY and CDR2 is SMNVEV (reference sequence).

Ten or more counts support this clonotype. This chain uses TRBV28 with TRBJ1-5; a weak D match, TRBD1 (5 bases). This CDR3 is 14 amino acids long. Trimming pared 4 bases from V and 6 bases from J, leaving 13 bases between. The germline V gene encodes CDR1 MDHEN and CDR2 SYDVKM. CDR3 region: CASSYQGLGQPQHF. In nucleotides, the CDR3 is TGTGCCAGCAGTTACCAGGGTCTCGGTCAGCCCCAGCATTTT.

The rearrangement joins TRBV12-3 or TRBV12-4 to TRBJ2-7; the D gene is possibly TRBD2 (5 bases). This CDR3 contains 15 residues. Trimming cost V 0 bases and J 1 base, with 10 bases left between them. The CDR3 DNA is TGTGCCAGCAGTTTAGCGGTGGGAGTATCCTACGAGCAGTACTTC. Translation: CASSLAVGVSYEQYF.

The chain joins TRBV6-2 or TRBV6-3 to TRBJ2-1; no clear D gene. Trimming cost V 6 bases and J 10 bases, with 16 bases left between them. The CDR3 spans 13 residues. Germline loops: CDR1 MNHEY, CDR2 SVGEGT. The CDR3 DNA reads TGTGCCAGCAGCTTAGATAACCGCCGAGAGCAGTTCTTC. It yields the protein CASSLDNRREQFF.

The chain couples TRBV19 to TRBJ2-2; D uncertain. The CDR3 totals 15 residues. Germline V lookup: CDR1 LNHDA, CDR2 SQIVND (reference sequence). Trimming cost V 7 bases and J 5 bases, with 17 bases left between them. The CDR3 region is CASNPTTPVTGELFF. As DNA, the CDR3 is TGTGCCAGTAACCCTACGACCCCGGTAACCGGGGAGCTGTTTTTT.

The chain is built from TRBV7-3 and TRBJ2-1; 8 nucleotides match TRBD2. The J segment lost 6 bases and the V segment lost 1 base, leaving 8 bases of the junction unmatched. Germline V gene lookup returns CDR1 SGHTA and CDR2 FQGTGA. The CDR3 is made up of 16 amino acids. This chain's CDR3 is CASSLKGTRGFNEQFF. The DNA for the CDR3 is TGTGCCAGCAGCTTAAAAGGGACTAGAGGCTTCAATGAGCAGTTCTTC.

A word on this clonotype: Relative to the germline gene, one junction end is altered; a read error may explain this. J is TRBJ2-7 and V is TRBV5-1; TRBD2 matches at 12 bases. This CDR3 spans 12 amino acids. Germline lookup yields CDR1 SGHRS and CDR2 YFSETQ. CDR3 DNA sequence: TGCGCCAGCAGCTTGCCTAGCGGGAGGGAGGACTTC. Translation: CASSLPSGREDF.

This clonotype occurred a few times. The V call is TRBV7-2, the J call TRBJ2-7; the match to TRBD1 covers 8 bases. Germline V gives CDR1 SGHTA, CDR2 FQGNSA. With 5 bases clipped from V and 0 bases from J, the junction kept 6 bases outside the gene matches. The CDR3 covers 15 residues. The CDR3 DNA is TGTGCCAGCAGCCCCGGACAGGGCAACTCCTACGAGCAGTACTTC. Protein: CASSPGQGNSYEQYF.

V gene TRBV30 combines with J gene TRBJ2-5; D uncertain. This CDR3 region has 11 residues. V lost 0 bases to trimming and J lost 9 bases, with 8 bases between them. Germline V gene lookup returns CDR1 GTSNPN and CDR2 SVGIG (reference sequence). This chain's CDR3 is CAWSVVEPQYF. DNA of the CDR3: TGTGCCTGGAGTGTAGTCGAGCCCCAGTACTTC.

The CDR3 protein is CASSPPGREQYF. The CDR3 DNA sequence: TGTGCCAGCAGTCCCCCCGGGAGGGAGCAGTACTTC. The chain is built from TRBV27 and TRBJ2-7, with 7 bases that match TRBD2. V lost 5 bases, J lost 7 bases, and 5 bases stayed unmatched. This CDR3 has 12 residues. Germline CDR1 is MNHEY and CDR2 is SMNVEV (reference sequence).